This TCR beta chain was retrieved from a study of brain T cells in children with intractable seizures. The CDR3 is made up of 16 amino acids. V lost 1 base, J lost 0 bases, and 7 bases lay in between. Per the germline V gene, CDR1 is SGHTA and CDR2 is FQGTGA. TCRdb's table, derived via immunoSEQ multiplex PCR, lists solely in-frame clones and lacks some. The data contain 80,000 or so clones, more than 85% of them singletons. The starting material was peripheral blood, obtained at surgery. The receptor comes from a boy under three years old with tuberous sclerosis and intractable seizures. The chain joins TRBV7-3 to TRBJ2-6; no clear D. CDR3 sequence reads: CASSLNPFSGANVLTF. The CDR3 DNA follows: TGTGCCAGCAGCTTAAACCCCTTCTCTGGGGCCAACGTCCTGACTTTC.